What follows are 5 T cell receptor beta chains derived from one specimen sequenced in a study of blood T cell repertoires in COVID-19 (dated by TCRdb to 2020 to 2021). The library was built by means of the immunoSEQ multiplex PCR assay. Entries here come from immuneACCESS through TCRdb and include only in-frame sequences with V and J called. Some clones fail to appear in such tables; in the studies checked, an unresolved V gene covers under half of the shortfall, and the cause of the remainder is unknown. The sample contains 240,000 or so clones, 86% of them found a single time. The ten largest make up around 5.9% of the sample. Material: peripheral blood. These TCRs come from a man aged 55 to 70 with acute or convalescent COVID-19.

This sequence joins TRBV4-1 and TRBJ2-5, with 7 bases matching TRBD2. The germline V gene has CDR1 MGHRA and CDR2 YSYEKL. This CDR3 is 18 amino acids long. Trimming at V came to 0 bases and at J to 5 bases, leaving 15 bases not matched to a gene. The CDR3 DNA sequence: TGCGCCAGCAGCCAAGATACAGATTCGGGAGTGCGGGGGGAGACCCAGTACTTC. Its protein product is CASSQDTDSGVRGETQYF.

V usage is TRBV5-6 and J usage is TRBJ2-1; 9 bases map to TRBD2. The J segment lost 7 bases and the V segment lost 4 bases, leaving 9 bases of the junction unmatched. Looked up from germline, CDR1 is SGHDT and CDR2 is YYEEEE. CDR3 size: 15 residues. CDR3 sequence reads: CASSRPGLASNEQFF. CDR3 sequence (DNA): TGTGCCAGCAGCCGCCCGGGACTAGCAAGTAATGAGCAGTTCTTC.

The chain links TRBV19 to TRBJ1-6, with D possibly being TRBD1 (6 bases). Per germline, CDR1 LNHDA and CDR2 SQIVND (reference sequence). The CDR3 sequence is 15 residues long. Trimming stripped 3 bases from V and 6 bases from J, with 12 bases between. In DNA form, the CDR3 reads TGTGCCAGTAGTATTAGAGGACAGCGTAATTCACCCCTCCACTTT. It codes for CASSIRGQRNSPLHF.

This rearrangement joins TRBV7-6 to TRBJ1-2; 9 positions agree with TRBD1. Unmatched junction bases numbered 7, after V lost 5 bases and J lost 3 bases. CDR1 is SGHVS, CDR2 FNYEAQ, per germline. CDR3 length equals 15 residues. In nucleotides, the CDR3 is TGTGCCAGCAGCCCTGGGACAGGGAGAGACTATGGCTACACCTTC. Protein product: CASSPGTGRDYGYTF.

This chain links TRBV24-1 with TRBJ2-1; TRBD2 agrees at 7 bases. V was clipped by 4 bases and J by 4 bases; unmatched bases: 6. From germline, CDR1 is KGHDR and CDR2 SFDVKD. The CDR3 covers 15 residues. The chain's CDR3 is CATSDGAGVYNEQFF. CDR3 DNA: TGTGCCACCAGTGACGGCGCGGGAGTATACAATGAGCAGTTCTTC.